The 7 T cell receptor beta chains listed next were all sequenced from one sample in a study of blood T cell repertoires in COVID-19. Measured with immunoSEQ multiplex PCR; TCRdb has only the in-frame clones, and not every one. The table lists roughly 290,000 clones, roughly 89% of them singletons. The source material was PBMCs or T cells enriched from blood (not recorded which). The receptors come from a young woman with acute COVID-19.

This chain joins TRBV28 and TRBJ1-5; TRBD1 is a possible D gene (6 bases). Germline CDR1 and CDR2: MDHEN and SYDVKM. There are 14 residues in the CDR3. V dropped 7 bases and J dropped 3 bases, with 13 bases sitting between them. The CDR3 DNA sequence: TGTGCCAGCACCCCGACAGGATACAATCAGCCCCAGCATTTT. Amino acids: CASTPTGYNQPQHF.

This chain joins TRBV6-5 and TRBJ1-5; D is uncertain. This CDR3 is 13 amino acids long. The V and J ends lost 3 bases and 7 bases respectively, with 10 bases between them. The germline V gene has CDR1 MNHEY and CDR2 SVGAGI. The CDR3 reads CASSYERTQPQHF. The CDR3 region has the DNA TGTGCCAGCAGTTATGAGAGAACGCAGCCCCAGCATTTT.

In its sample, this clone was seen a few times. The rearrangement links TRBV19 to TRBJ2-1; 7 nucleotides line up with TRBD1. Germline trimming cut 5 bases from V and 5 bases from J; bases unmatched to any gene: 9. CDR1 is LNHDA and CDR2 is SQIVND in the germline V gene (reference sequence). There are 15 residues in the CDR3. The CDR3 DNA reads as TGTGCCAGTAGTTTTGTAAGGACAGGCGACAATGAGCAGTTCTTC. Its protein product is CASSFVRTGDNEQFF.

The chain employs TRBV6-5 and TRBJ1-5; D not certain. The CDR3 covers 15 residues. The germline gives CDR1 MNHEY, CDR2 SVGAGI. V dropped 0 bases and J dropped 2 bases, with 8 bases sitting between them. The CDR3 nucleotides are TGTGCCAGCAGTTACTCGAATGCAGGCAATCAGCCCCAGCATTTT. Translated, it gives CASSYSNAGNQPQHF.

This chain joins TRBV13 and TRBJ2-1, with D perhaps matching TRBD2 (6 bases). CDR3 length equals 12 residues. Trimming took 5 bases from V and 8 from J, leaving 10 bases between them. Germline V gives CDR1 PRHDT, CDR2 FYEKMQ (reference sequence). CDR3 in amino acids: CASSQTSDEQFF. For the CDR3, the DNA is TGTGCCAGCAGCCAGACTAGTGATGAGCAGTTCTTC.

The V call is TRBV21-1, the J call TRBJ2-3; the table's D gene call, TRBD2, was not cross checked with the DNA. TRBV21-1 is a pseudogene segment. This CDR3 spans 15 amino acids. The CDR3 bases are TGTGCCAGCAGCAAAGGGGAGCGGGAGGCAGATACGCAGTATTTT. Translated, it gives CASSKGEREADTQYF.

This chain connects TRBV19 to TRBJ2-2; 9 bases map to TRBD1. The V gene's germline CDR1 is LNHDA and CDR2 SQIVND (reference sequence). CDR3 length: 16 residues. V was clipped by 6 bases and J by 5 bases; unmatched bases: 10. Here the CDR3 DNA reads TGTGCCAGTAGGGGATTGGGACAGGGACGAACCGGGGAGCTGTTTTTT. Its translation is CASRGLGQGRTGELFF.